One T cell receptor beta chain is described in this entry. These data come from a study of blood T cells in healthy people across ages. Germline CDR1 SGHTA, CDR2 FQGNSA. Trimming removed 3 bases from V and 2 bases from J; junction bases left unmatched: 3. This CDR3 is built from 15 residues. A second PCR, run for about 7 to 11 cycles, used a sample-barcoded 5' primer plus a J-beta primer mix. The template-switch adaptor was a 5' adaptor with 12 random nucleotides. It tagged each cDNA molecule. Using its own MiXCR run on the 5' RACE reads, TCRdb lists one record per CDR3 protein. Here the sample spans a few hundred thousand distinct CDR3 sequences, 45% to 60% being singletons.

Sequencing was done on a sample of blood. J is TRBJ2-3 and V is TRBV7-2, with 9 nucleotides matching TRBD1. The receptor comes from a man aged 60-69 years in good health. For the CDR3, the DNA is TGTGCCAGCAGCTTGGGGGACAGGGTCACAGATACGCAGTATTTT. This sequence encodes CASSLGDRVTDTQYF. The complete variable domain, with remaining parts taken from reference TRBV7-2 and TRBJ2-3, reads GAGVSQSPSNKVTEKGKDVELRCDPISGHTALYWYRQSLGQGLEFLIYFQGNSAPDKSGLPSDRFSAERTGGSVSTLTIQRTQQEDSAVYLCASSLGDRVTDTQYFGPGTRLTVL.